A selection of T cell receptor beta chains follows, all from one sample in a study of OX40 agonist ivuxolimab in advanced cancers. TCRdb's table, derived via immunoSEQ multiplex PCR, lists solely in-frame clones and lacks some. The sample yields approximately 77,000 clones, about nine tenths seen once. Material: CD4+ or CD8+ T cells sorted from blood, obtained in a trial of the OX40 agonist ivuxolimab. The receptors shown here come from an adult with an advanced solid tumor such as melanoma, head and neck, liver or kidney cancer. CDR3s include the opening cysteine and the closing phenylalanine or tryptophan. The order of the fields is V gene, D gene, clone size, J gene, CDR3 protein, CDR3 DNA. A D gene is named only where the DNA matches it firmly. Expanded clones get a size class; other rows say once, few or many, or leave the size out.

TRBV5-1	-	-	TRBJ2-3	CASSSTGRTDTQYF	TGCGCCAGCAGCTCAACGGGGCGCACAGATACGCAGTATTTT
TRBV5-8	-	-	TRBJ2-3	CASSLLGDTQYF	TGTGCCAGCAGCTTATTGGGGGATACGCAGTATTTT
TRBV5-1	TRBD1	once	TRBJ1-2	CASSLTGDNYGYTF	TGCGCCAGCAGCTTGACAGGGGATAACTATGGCTACACCTTC
TRBV7-2	TRBD1	-	TRBJ1-2	CASSRQGASYGYTF	TGTGCCAGCAGCCGACAGGGGGCGTCCTATGGCTACACCTTC
TRBV30	-	-	TRBJ2-1	CAWSLWAGAYNEQFF	TGTGCCTGGAGTCTCTGGGCAGGAGCATACAATGAGCAGTTCTTC
TRBV7-8	-	-	TRBJ1-2	CASSLGSDYGYTF	TGTGCCAGCAGCTTAGGCAGTGACTATGGCTACACCTTC
TRBV7-9	-	-	TRBJ2-1	CASRRGDGSSYNEQFF	TGTGCCAGCAGGCGTGGAGACGGGAGCTCCTACAATGAGCAGTTCTTC
TRBV7-2	TRBD2	-	TRBJ2-7	CASSLELAVPYEQYF	TGTGCCAGCAGCTTAGAACTAGCGGTACCCTACGAGCAGTACTTC
TRBV5-4	-	-	TRBJ2-3	CASSPFLATSTDTQYF	TGTGCCAGCAGTCCGTTCCTAGCGACAAGCACAGATACGCAGTATTTT
TRBV4-1	-	-	TRBJ1-4	CASSQPFRVEKLFF	TGCGCCAGCAGCCAACCTTTCAGGGTTGAAAAACTGTTTTTT
TRBV27	TRBD2	-	TRBJ2-3	CASNSWTSDGPQYF	TGTGCCAGCAACTCCTGGACTAGCGATGGCCCGCAGTATTTT
TRBV7-2	TRBD1	-	TRBJ1-2	CASSRTGLANYGYTF	TGTGCCAGCAGCCGGACAGGGTTAGCTAACTATGGCTACACCTTC
TRBV6-5	-	-	TRBJ1-4	CASSEGGFNEKLFF	TGTGCCAGCAGTGAGGGGGGTTTTAATGAAAAACTGTTTTTT
TRBV6-6	TRBD2	-	TRBJ2-7	CASSKQAGGGNEQYF	TGTGCCAGCAGCAAACAGGCGGGAGGAGGAAACGAGCAGTACTTC
TRBV29-1	-	once	TRBJ1-3	CSVVSFLLSGNTIYF	TGCAGCGTTGTCAGCTTCCTCCTCTCTGGAAACACCATATATTTT
TRBV7-2	-	-	TRBJ2-5	CASSGETQYF	TGTGCCAGCAGTGGCGAGACCCAGTACTTC